The 30 T cell receptor beta chains reported below all come from one sample, sequenced in a study of spatial heterogeneity in lung cancer. TCRdb re-called the 5' RACE reads with MiXCR, one entry per CDR3 protein. The data contain 85,000 to 100,000 distinct CDR3 sequences, approximately 12% of them singletons. Regarding time point: sample taken at primary tumor resection. Sequencing of whole RNA from tumor, nontumor lung or frozen PBMC involved no sorting. Sequencing used PBMCs, obtained at surgery. The receptors stem from a male donor with early-stage non-small cell lung cancer.

This clonotype was counted between two and nine times. The chain links TRBV20-1 to TRBJ2-5, with D perhaps TRBD1 or TRBD2 (6 bases each). This CDR3 is 15 amino acids long. V lost 0 bases and J 7 bases, leaving 18 bases between the germline ends. CDR1 DFQATT and CDR2 SNEGSKA come from the germline V gene (reference sequence). The CDR3 DNA reads as TGCAGTGCTAGAGATGAAGGGGGGATATCAGGGACCCAGTACTTC. The encoded protein is CSARDEGGISGTQYF.

This clonotype was recorded a few times. This chain uses TRBV28 with TRBJ2-7; 9 bases are shared with TRBD1. The CDR3 extends over 14 amino acids. V trimming: 6 bases; J trimming: 3 bases; junction bases outside the gene matches: 6. In germline, CDR1 is MDHEN, CDR2 SYDVKM. CDR3 sequence: CASRGQGEYYEQYF. The CDR3 nucleotides read TGTGCCAGCAGGGGACAGGGAGAATACTACGAGCAGTACTTC. Based on the CDR3 plus reference TRBV28 and TRBJ2-7, the full variable domain is DVKVTQSSRYLVKRTGEKVFLECVQDMDHENMFWYRQDPGLGLRLIYFSYDVKMKEKGDIPEGYSVSREKKERFSLILESASTNQTSMYLCASRGQGEYYEQYFGPGTRLTVT.

The chain uses TRBV20-1 and TRBJ1-1; D not resolved. The V and J ends lost 0 bases and 1 base respectively, with 9 bases between them. This CDR3 is 14 amino acids long. Germline CDR1 and CDR2: DFQATT and SNEGSKA (reference sequence). DNA of the CDR3: TGCAGTGCTAGAGATCTTCGCGGGAACACTGAAGCTTTCTTT. As protein: CSARDLRGNTEAFF.

The chain joins TRBV3-2 to TRBJ2-1; the D call in the table, TRBD2, was not verified against the DNA. TRBV3-2 is reported as a pseudogene. CDR3 length: 16 amino acids. Here the CDR3 reads CASSQASGGYYNEQFF. The CDR3 region has the DNA TGTGCCAGCAGCCAAGCCAGCGGGGGTTACTACAATGAGCAGTTCTTC.

This clonotype was detected many times. The chain combines TRBV7-9 with TRBJ2-1, with 7 bases lining up with TRBD2. Trimming took 5 bases from V and 9 from J; bases not matched to a gene: 7. This CDR3 comprises 13 residues. CDR1 is SEHNR, CDR2 FQNEAQ, per germline (reference sequence). The CDR3 loop reads CASSPPGGGEQFF. CDR3 nucleotides: TGTGCCAGCAGCCCCCCAGGCGGGGGTGAGCAGTTCTTC.

This clonotype was seen ten or more times. The chain uses TRBV5-1 and TRBJ1-2; 9 bases are shared with TRBD1. The CDR3 extends over 16 amino acids. Trimming took 3 bases from V and 4 from J; bases not matched to a gene: 10. Germline CDR1 is SGHRS and CDR2 is YFSETQ. This CDR3 reads CASSSLPGQGSYGYTF. The CDR3 nucleotides are TGCGCCAGCAGCTCTCTGCCGGGACAGGGCAGCTATGGCTACACCTTC.

The sample holds a few counts of this clonotype. The rearrangement links TRBV12-3 or TRBV12-4 to TRBJ1-2; 8 positions match TRBD1. The CDR3 loop spans 15 amino acids. Trimming cost V 6 bases and J 6 bases; bases outside gene matches: 12. CDR3 region: CASRPSGRGPDGYTF. The CDR3 DNA reads TGTGCCAGCAGACCTAGCGGCAGGGGGCCAGATGGCTACACCTTC.

This clonotype was counted only a few times. CDR3 sequence (DNA): TGTGCCAGCAGCGTAGGACTAGCAGCCGATACGCAGTATTTT. It codes for CASSVGLAADTQYF. The chain combines TRBV9 with TRBJ2-3; 7 bases are shared with TRBD2. The CDR3 is made up of 14 amino acids. Germline V CDR1 and CDR2: SGDLS, YYNGEE. J gave up 6 bases and V 0 bases, and 4 bases lay outside the gene matches. Full variable domain (outside the CDR3, taken from reference TRBV9 and TRBJ2-3): DSGVTQTPKHLITATGQRVTLRCSPRSGDLSVYWYQQSLDQGLQFLIQYYNGEERAKGNILERFSAQQFPDLHSELNLSSLELGDSALYFCASSVGLAADTQYFGPGTRLTVL.

This clonotype was found a few times. The conserved phenylalanine or tryptophan normally closing the CDR3 is absent here, so this likely arose from a read error. The chain carries TRBV5-1 and TRBJ2-1, with 9 nucleotides matching TRBD2. The V segment lost 4 bases and the J segment 6 bases; nucleotides outside the gene matches: 8. This CDR3 comprises 15 residues. Per germline, CDR1 SGHRS and CDR2 YFSETQ. The CDR3 loop is CASSPPSGNPNEQFL. In DNA, the CDR3 is TGCGCCAGCAGCCCCCCTAGCGGGAACCCCAATGAGCAGTTCCTC.

This clonotype was detected many times. The V and J genes are TRBV7-2 and TRBJ2-1; D is undetermined. Germline V gene data show CDR1 as SGHTA and CDR2 as FQGNSA. The CDR3 sequence is 15 residues long. V shed 0 bases and J shed 2 bases, with 8 bases lying between them. The CDR3 reads CASSLAGGTYNEQFF. The CDR3 region has the DNA TGTGCCAGCAGCTTAGCGGGTGGCACCTACAATGAGCAGTTCTTC.

J is TRBJ2-3 and V is TRBV4-3; 8 positions agree with TRBD2. In germline, CDR1 is LGHNA, CDR2 YSLEER. The CDR3 is 16 residues long. V lost 0 bases, J lost 4 bases, and 6 bases stayed unmatched. The CDR3 DNA sequence: TGCGCCAGCAGCCAAGACCAAGCGGGAGAGGCAGATACGCAGTATTTT. As protein: CASSQDQAGEADTQYF.

The CDR3 loop reads CASSLEQATEAFF. In DNA form, the CDR3 reads TGTGCCAGCAGCTTAGAACAGGCTACTGAAGCTTTCTTT. This rearrangement joins TRBV11-3 to TRBJ1-1; D might be TRBD1 (5 bases). CDR3 size: 13 residues. V shed 0 bases and J shed 5 bases, with 7 bases lying between them. Germline V gene sequence: CDR1 SGHNT, CDR2 YENEEA.

The sample holds many counts of this clonotype. The rearrangement links TRBV12-3 or TRBV12-4 to TRBJ1-1; 8 bases are a match to TRBD1. The ends lost 5 bases at V and 10 bases at J; junction bases unmatched: 3. This CDR3 has 11 residues. CDR3 amino acids: CASSRDRGAFF. Written as DNA, the CDR3 is TGTGCCAGCAGTCGCGACAGGGGAGCTTTCTTT.

The chain uses TRBV29-1 and TRBJ1-5; D remains ambiguous. Per the germline V gene, CDR1 is SQVTM and CDR2 is ANQGSEA. The CDR3 is 13 residues long. Trimming pared 3 bases from V and 2 bases from J, leaving 8 bases between. The CDR3 is CSVEGVGNQPQHF. Here the CDR3 DNA reads TGCAGCGTTGAGGGTGTAGGCAATCAGCCCCAGCATTTT.

This clonotype occurred a few times. CDR3 in amino acids: CAISENSVSQNNSPLHF. The CDR3 DNA follows: TGTGCCATCAGTGAAAATTCGGTCTCTCAAAATAATTCACCCCTCCACTTT. This rearrangement joins TRBV10-3 to TRBJ1-6; D call uncertain. The CDR3 is 17 residues long. The V gene's germline CDR1 is ENHRY and CDR2 SYGVKD. V dropped 3 bases and J dropped 5 bases, with 17 bases sitting between them.

This clonotype occurred a few times. V is TRBV29-1 and J is TRBJ2-1, with 10 bases aligning to TRBD2. V shed 6 bases and J 5 bases; nucleotides not matched to a gene: 4. Looked up from germline, CDR1 is SQVTM and CDR2 is ANQGSEA. This CDR3 spans 13 amino acids. The CDR3 sequence is CSVGTSANNEQFF. CDR3 sequence (DNA): TGCAGCGTCGGGACTAGCGCAAACAATGAGCAGTTCTTC.

This sequence joins TRBV14 and TRBJ2-3; D is possibly TRBD2 (6 bases). Trimming left V 4 bases short and J 2 bases short, with 19 bases between. CDR1 and CDR2 (germline): SGHDN, FVKESK. This CDR3 is built from 17 residues. CDR3 sequence reads: CASSPSVLAEDTDTQYF. Written as DNA, the CDR3 is TGTGCCAGCAGCCCCAGTGTACTAGCAGAAGACACAGATACGCAGTATTTT.

This clonotype was seen more than once but under ten times. This chain uses TRBV30 with TRBJ2-3; the D gene is possibly TRBD2 (7 bases). The germline gives CDR1 GTSNPN, CDR2 SVGIG (reference sequence). This CDR3 region has 15 residues. With 5 bases removed from V and 2 bases from J, the gap between germline ends came to 17 bases. The CDR3 reads CAWGTGGSNTDTQYF. Written as DNA, the CDR3 is TGTGCCTGGGGGACGGGGGGCTCAAACACAGATACGCAGTATTTT.

This clonotype was observed a handful of times. V and J are TRBV12-3 or TRBV12-4 and TRBJ2-7; 9 bases fit TRBD1. V was pared by 3 bases and J by 5 bases, with 5 bases of the junction left unmatched. This CDR3 is 14 amino acids long. CDR3 nucleotide sequence: TGTGCCAGCAGTTTGGGGGACAGGGCCCACGAGCAGTACTTC. This sequence encodes CASSLGDRAHEQYF.

This clonotype was observed a handful of times. This chain joins TRBV12-3 or TRBV12-4 and TRBJ2-1; perhaps D is TRBD1 or TRBD2 (6 bases each). The CDR3 covers 15 residues. V was pared by 6 bases and J by 7 bases, with 19 bases between. The CDR3 DNA sequence: TGTGCCAGCAGAGGGGGGCCAGGATTAACAAATGAGCAGTTCTTC. Translating it yields CASRGGPGLTNEQFF.

This clonotype was counted between two and nine times. This chain connects TRBV12-3 or TRBV12-4 to TRBJ1-4; a possible D gene is TRBD1 (5 bases). The CDR3 spans 14 residues. The V end was cut by 3 bases, the J end by 7 bases, with 12 bases between. Here the CDR3 reads CASSLDGGLEKLFF. The DNA for the CDR3 is TGTGCCAGCAGTTTGGACGGGGGACTTGAAAAACTGTTTTTT.

In this sample, this clonotype turned up many times. The chain joins TRBV25-1 to TRBJ2-1; D perhaps matches TRBD1 (7 bases). V shed 6 bases and J shed 4 bases, with 19 bases lying between them. The CDR3 is 16 amino acids. Germline V gene sequence: CDR1 MGHDK, CDR2 SYGVNS. Here the CDR3 reads CASRGVRGRPYNEQFF. CDR3 DNA sequence: TGTGCCAGCAGGGGGGTCAGGGGGAGGCCTTACAATGAGCAGTTCTTC.

This clonotype was observed a few times. This sequence joins TRBV27 and TRBJ1-2; 9 positions agree with TRBD1. J gave up 7 bases and V 6 bases, and 6 bases lay outside the gene matches. CDR3 size: 13 residues. From germline, CDR1 is MNHEY and CDR2 SMNVEV (reference sequence). This CDR3 reads CASRDRGNLGYTF. The CDR3 DNA follows: TGTGCCAGCAGGGACAGGGGTAATCTTGGCTACACCTTC.

This clonotype has a handful of counts. V is TRBV2 and J is TRBJ2-3, with 10 positions matching TRBD2. Germline CDR1 is SNHLY and CDR2 is FYNNEI. This CDR3 contains 15 residues. J gave up 0 bases and V 6 bases, and 3 bases lay outside the gene matches. As DNA, the CDR3 is TGTGCCAGCAGCCTAGCGGGAGATAGCACAGATACGCAGTATTTT. Translating it yields CASSLAGDSTDTQYF.

This clonotype was detected ten times or more. The CDR3 reads CASSRLAGRGYNEQFF. CDR3 coding DNA: TGTGCCAGCAGCAGGCTAGCGGGAAGGGGGTACAATGAGCAGTTCTTC. The chain has TRBV12-3 or TRBV12-4 and TRBJ2-1, with 9 bases aligning to TRBD2. V gave up 6 bases and J gave up 4 bases; unmatched junction bases: 10. The CDR3 extends over 16 amino acids.

The rearrangement links TRBV2 to TRBJ2-1; 10 bases map to TRBD2. This CDR3 has 16 amino acids. CDR1 SNHLY and CDR2 FYNNEI come from the germline V gene. V dropped 7 bases and J dropped 7; count of bases not matched to a gene: 13. CDR3 in DNA: TGTGCCAGCAAACTGGCTAGCGGGGGTAAGAGGAATGAGCAGTTCTTC. Residues: CASKLASGGKRNEQFF.

This clonotype has just a few counts. The V call is TRBV30, the J call TRBJ2-3, with unresolved D. The CDR3 extends over 11 amino acids. Per the germline V gene, CDR1 is GTSNPN and CDR2 is SVGIG (reference sequence). The ends were cut back, 0 bases at V and 9 bases at J, with 7 bases in the middle. The CDR3 is CAWSVPPTQYF. The CDR3 DNA reads as TGTGCCTGGAGTGTACCCCCCACGCAGTATTTT.

This clonotype was detected many times. The V and J genes are TRBV28 and TRBJ2-7; D is undetermined. V shed 5 bases and J shed 6 bases, with 11 bases lying between them. This CDR3 has 12 residues. Germline V CDR1 and CDR2: MDHEN, SYDVKM. The CDR3 sequence is CASSARTVEQYF. The DNA for the CDR3 is TGTGCCAGCAGTGCCCGGACCGTCGAGCAGTACTTC. The complete variable domain, with remaining parts taken from reference TRBV28 and TRBJ2-7, reads DVKVTQSSRYLVKRTGEKVFLECVQDMDHENMFWYRQDPGLGLRLIYFSYDVKMKEKGDIPEGYSVSREKKERFSLILESASTNQTSMYLCASSARTVEQYFGPGTRLTVT.

This clonotype was detected only a few times. The chain carries TRBV10-3 and TRBJ1-5, with D maybe TRBD1 (5 bases). The germline V gene has CDR1 ENHRY and CDR2 SYGVKD. The CDR3 runs 15 residues. Trimming left V 5 bases short and J 1 base short, with 12 bases between. DNA for the CDR3: TGTGCCATCAGTCCCGGGACTGTAAGCAATCAGCCCCAGCATTTT. Protein sequence: CAISPGTVSNQPQHF.

V is TRBV7-6 and J is TRBJ1-5; D call uncertain. Germline CDR1 reads SGHVS; CDR2 reads FNYEAQ. V lost 5 bases, J lost 6 bases, and 11 bases lay in between. The CDR3 totals 13 residues. The CDR3 DNA is TGTGCCAGCAGCCAAGGATCAGGTCAGCCCCAGCATTTT. This sequence encodes CASSQGSGQPQHF.